What follows are 24 T cell receptor beta chains derived from one specimen sequenced in a study of CD8+ T cells in alopecia areata. Extraction of RNA preceded its reverse transcription into cDNA, which served as the sequencing template. The data were produced by immunoSEQ multiplex PCR, yet TCRdb's version contains in-frame clones alone and is incomplete. The table has about 160,000 clones, 65% seen once; the top ten hold more than 0.7%. The treatment here: oral pan-JAK inhibitor, 5-10 mg twice daily. Source: CD4+ T cells sorted from blood, taken at week 4, from a patient treated with tofacitinib. The receptors derive from a human donor with alopecia areata.

The chain links TRBV11-2 to TRBJ2-4; D remains unclear. Germline V gene lookup returns CDR1 SGHAT and CDR2 FQNNGV. The CDR3 contains 14 residues. V was clipped by 4 bases and J by 0 bases, with 7 bases between them. CDR3 bases: TGTGCCAGCAGCTCAAGATTAGCCAAAAACATTCAGTACTTC. Translating it yields CASSSRLAKNIQYF.

This clone was seen a single time. This sequence joins TRBV29-1 and TRBJ2-7, with D tentatively TRBD1 (6 bases). The CDR3 sequence is 14 residues long. Germline lookup yields CDR1 SQVTM and CDR2 ANQGSEA. V lost 6 bases and J 2 bases, leaving 17 bases between the germline ends. This CDR3 is CSVRGLTGPYEQYF. The CDR3 nucleotides are TGCAGCGTAAGGGGTCTGACAGGCCCCTACGAGCAGTACTTC.

The chain recombines TRBV14 with TRBJ1-5, with a weak D call TRBD1 (5 bases). CDR3 length equals 12 residues. V was clipped by 4 bases and J by 10 bases, with 11 bases between them. CDR1 is SGHDN and CDR2 is FVKESK in the germline V gene. The CDR3 loop reads CASSPWGRPQHF. For the CDR3, the DNA is TGTGCCAGCAGCCCCTGGGGCCGTCCCCAGCATTTT.

For this clone: One junction end does not reproduce the germline sequence, and a read error may be involved. The CDR3 reads CASSPQGALNTGELFF. The CDR3, as DNA: TGTGCTAGCAGCCCACAGGGGGCCCTGAACACCGGGGAGCTGTTTTTT. This rearrangement joins TRBV7-7 to TRBJ2-2, with 9 bases fitting TRBD1. The CDR3 totals 16 residues. Germline V gene sequence: CDR1 SSHAT, CDR2 FNYEAQ (reference sequence).

About this clone itself: The identical CDR3 is also encoded by other nucleotide sequences in the sample. The genes are TRBV29-1 and TRBJ2-5; 8 nucleotides align to TRBD2. Germline CDR1 reads SQVTM; CDR2 reads ANQGSEA. The CDR3 totals 12 residues. The V and J ends lost 4 bases and 2 bases, in that order; junction bases with no gene match: 0. For the CDR3, the DNA is TGCAGCGTTGCGGGGGGGCAAGAGACCCAGTACTTC. Amino acids: CSVAGGQETQYF.

This clone was observed a handful of times. This chain links TRBV5-4 with TRBJ2-5; possibly TRBD1 or TRBD2 for D (5 bases each). CDR1 SGHNT and CDR2 YYREEE come from the germline V gene (reference sequence). V was clipped by 0 bases and J by 0 bases, with 18 bases between them. There are 18 residues in the CDR3. CDR3 protein: CASSLEGRAGRYQETQYF. The CDR3 DNA is TGTGCCAGCAGCTTGGAAGGAAGGGCAGGGAGATACCAAGAGACCCAGTACTTC.

Written as DNA, the CDR3 is TGCAGCGGCTCAACTAGCGCGGCAGATACGCAGTATTTT. This sequence encodes CSGSTSAADTQYF. V and J are TRBV29-1 and TRBJ2-3; TRBD2 matches at 7 bases. Germline CDR1 and CDR2: SQVTM and ANQGSEA. V dropped 7 bases and J dropped 4; count of bases not matched to a gene: 8. CDR3 size: 13 residues.

CDR3 amino acids: CASSESGASNQPQHF. The CDR3 DNA reads as TGTGCCAGCAGTGAATCAGGAGCTAGCAATCAGCCCCAGCATTTT. V is TRBV6-1 and J is TRBJ1-5; D remains unclear. The CDR3 runs 15 residues. Germline V gene lookup returns CDR1 MNHNS and CDR2 SASEGT. Trimming took off 2 bases at V and 0 bases at J, with 8 bases between the two ends.

This chain uses TRBV6-5 with TRBJ2-5, with D uncertain. V dropped 8 bases and J dropped 1 base, with 8 bases sitting between them. Germline lookup yields CDR1 MNHEY and CDR2 SVGAGI. This CDR3 contains 12 residues. The CDR3 reads CASRRAQETQYF. As DNA, the CDR3 is TGTGCCAGCCGCCGGGCCCAAGAGACCCAGTACTTC.

This chain joins TRBV9 and TRBJ2-5; 10 bases map to TRBD2. In germline, CDR1 is SGDLS, CDR2 YYNGEE. Trimming took 0 bases from V and 2 from J; bases not matched to a gene: 4. CDR3 length: 16 residues. CDR3 region: CASSVGLAGGQETQYF. CDR3 coding DNA: TGTGCCAGCAGCGTAGGATTAGCGGGGGGTCAAGAGACCCAGTACTTC.

This clone is a singleton in its sample. The V gene is TRBV30, the J gene TRBJ1-2; no reliable D call. The CDR3 loop spans 12 amino acids. V was trimmed by 7 bases and J by 3 bases, leaving 12 bases between them. Per germline, CDR1 GTSNPN and CDR2 SVGIG (reference sequence). The CDR3, as DNA: TGTGCCTTGCTGGGAAAACACTATGGCTACACCTTC. Protein sequence: CALLGKHYGYTF.

The chain recombines TRBV10-2 with TRBJ2-2; D may be TRBD1 (5 bases). Germline V gives CDR1 WSHSY, CDR2 SAAADI. The CDR3 totals 12 residues. V lost 7 bases to trimming and J lost 6 bases, with 9 bases between them. The CDR3 here is CASISGPGELFF. The CDR3 DNA reads TGCGCCAGCATATCAGGGCCCGGGGAGCTGTTTTTT.

About this clone itself: Mismatch with germline at one junction end may stem from a read error. The chain joins TRBV6-1 to TRBJ1-4; D call uncertain. This CDR3 has 11 residues. CDR1 MNHNS and CDR2 SASEGT come from the germline V gene. CDR3 amino acids: CASSEVGSRTF. The CDR3 coding sequence is TGTGCCAGCAGTGAAGTGGGAAGTCGGACTTTT.

The gene calls are TRBV29-1 and TRBJ2-2; D might be TRBD1 or TRBD2, each matching 6 bases. This CDR3 has 14 amino acids. Germline V lookup: CDR1 SQVTM, CDR2 ANQGSEA. With 5 bases removed from V and 4 bases from J, the gap between germline ends came to 14 bases. The CDR3 spells CSVYGGLGTGELFF. The CDR3 DNA follows: TGCAGCGTTTATGGGGGGCTTGGCACCGGGGAGCTGTTTTTT.

The DNA of the CDR3 is TGTGCCAGCAGCTTATTCGGCAGGGGGAACACCGGGGAGCTGTTTTTT. It translates to CASSLFGRGNTGELFF. The chain has TRBV11-1 and TRBJ2-2; possible D gene TRBD1, 6 bases. With 2 bases removed from V and 1 base from J, the gap between germline ends came to 11 bases. The CDR3 loop spans 16 amino acids. CDR1 is SGHAT and CDR2 is FQDESV in the germline V gene (reference sequence).

This clone has only a few counts. The chain is built from TRBV15 and TRBJ2-1; D remains ambiguous. CDR1 is LNHNV and CDR2 is YYDKDF in the germline V gene (reference sequence). The CDR3 is 16 residues long. V was cut by 0 bases and J by 7 bases, with 16 bases left in between. Here the CDR3 DNA reads TGTGCCACCAGCAGAGATCCGGCAGGCAACGGGAATGAGCAGTTCTTC. Translating gives CATSRDPAGNGNEQFF.

The chain has TRBV29-1 and TRBJ2-5; no firm D call. The CDR3 contains 12 residues. The V gene's germline CDR1 is SQVTM and CDR2 ANQGSEA. Trimming pared 4 bases from V and 1 base from J, leaving 7 bases between. The CDR3 DNA is TGCAGCGTTGCGGACGGCCAAGAGACCCAGTACTTC. Residues: CSVADGQETQYF. Combining the CDR3 with reference TRBV29-1 and TRBJ2-5 gives the whole variable domain SAVISQKPSRDICQRGTSLTIQCQVDSQVTMMFWYRQQPGQSLTLIATANQGSEATYESGFVIDKFPISRPNLTFSTLTVSNMSPEDSSIYLCSVADGQETQYFGPGTRLLVL.

This clone was seen a handful of times. The chain carries TRBV7-8 and TRBJ1-1; maybe TRBD1 (5 bases). The ends were cut back, 3 bases at V and 4 bases at J, with 12 bases in the middle. The CDR3 covers 14 residues. Germline CDR1 SGHVS, CDR2 FQNEAQ. For the CDR3, the DNA is TGTGCCAGCAGCTTCGAGGGGCTAAGCACTGAAGCTTTCTTT. Protein product: CASSFEGLSTEAFF.

This clone was counted once. The chain combines TRBV29-1 with TRBJ2-6, with D possibly being TRBD1 or TRBD2 (5 bases each). V was shortened by 5 bases and J by 0 bases, with 8 bases between the two germline ends. The CDR3 runs to 14 residues. Germline values: CDR1 SQVTM, CDR2 ANQGSEA. CDR3 protein: CSVRDLSGANVLTF. CDR3 DNA: TGCAGCGTTCGGGACCTCTCTGGGGCCAACGTCCTGACTTTC.

This clone has a handful of counts. The chain recombines TRBV11-2 with TRBJ1-1; 7 bases match TRBD1. Germline loops: CDR1 SGHAT, CDR2 FQNNGV. CDR3 size: 12 residues. Unmatched junction bases numbered 4, after V lost 5 bases and J lost 7 bases. In nucleotides, the CDR3 is TGTGCCAGCAGCCCAGGACAGGTTGAAGCTTTCTTT. Translation: CASSPGQVEAFF.

The gene calls are TRBV29-1 and TRBJ2-5; TRBD1 aligns across 9 bases. The length of the CDR3 is 14 residues. The V gene's germline CDR1 is SQVTM and CDR2 ANQGSEA. The trim removed 6 bases at V and 3 bases at J, leaving 8 bases unmatched. CDR3 in amino acids: CSVKDTGGEETQYF. The CDR3 DNA is TGCAGCGTCAAAGATACAGGGGGCGAAGAGACCCAGTACTTC.

The genes are TRBV9 and TRBJ2-2; no definite D call. The CDR3 is 14 amino acids. In germline, CDR1 is SGDLS, CDR2 YYNGEE. V lost 0 bases, J lost 1 base, and 4 bases lay in between. In nucleotides, the CDR3 is TGTGCCAGCAGCGTAGATCGGAACACCGGGGAGCTGTTTTTT. Protein sequence: CASSVDRNTGELFF.

V and J are TRBV30 and TRBJ2-5; perhaps TRBD2 as D (6 bases). The V and J ends lost 4 bases and 4 bases respectively, with 13 bases between them. This CDR3 is 13 amino acids long. Germline assignment: CDR1 GTSNPN and CDR2 SVGIG (reference sequence). The CDR3 bases are TGTGCCTGGACGGGGCCCGGGGGAGAGACCCAGTACTTC. Protein sequence: CAWTGPGGETQYF.

V usage is TRBV9 and J usage is TRBJ1-2; D may be TRBD1 (5 bases). V was shortened by 1 base and J by 6 bases, with 10 bases between the two germline ends. There are 13 residues in the CDR3. Germline V gene lookup returns CDR1 SGDLS and CDR2 YYNGEE. The CDR3 region has the DNA TGTGCCAGCAGCGTAAGGGGAGGAGATGGCTACACCTTC. It codes for CASSVRGGDGYTF. The variable domain in full, with the rest retrieved from reference TRBV9 and TRBJ1-2, is DSGVTQTPKHLITATGQRVTLRCSPRSGDLSVYWYQQSLDQGLQFLIQYYNGEERAKGNILERFSAQQFPDLHSELNLSSLELGDSALYFCASSVRGGDGYTFGSGTRLTVV.